The 21 T cell receptor beta chains below were found in one sample sequenced in a study of blood T cell repertoires in COVID-19 (dated by TCRdb to about 2020). Library construction relied on the immunoSEQ multiplex PCR assay. In its TCRdb copy, this immuneACCESS table keeps in-frame sequences only and misses some clones. Where compared with another copy, unresolved V genes explain less than half of these, and the others have no known cause. This sample comprises under 350,000 clones, around 86% of them detected only once. The ten most abundant clones make up approximately 12% of the sample. The sequenced sample was peripheral blood. The receptor source for this set is a human donor in a cohort sampled during active COVID-19.

This chain connects TRBV11-2 to TRBJ2-5, with D maybe TRBD2 (6 bases). The V end was cut by 5 bases, the J end by 2 bases, with 18 bases between. CDR3 length: 16 amino acids. Germline loops: CDR1 SGHAT, CDR2 FQNNGV. CDR3 nucleotide sequence: TGTGCCAGCAGCCCCCGCGCGGCAGGAGGGCAAGAGACCCAGTACTTC. Residues: CASSPRAAGGQETQYF.

This clone was picked up one time. DNA of the CDR3: TGTGCCAGTAGACAGGGGGCGGCGGTCGGAAAACTGTTTTTT. It specifies CASRQGAAVGKLFF. The rearrangement uses TRBV19 and TRBJ1-4; 9 positions agree with TRBD1. J was trimmed by 10 bases and V by 6 bases; bases with no gene match: 9. The CDR3 is 14 amino acids. Per the germline V gene, CDR1 is LNHDA and CDR2 is SQIVND (reference sequence).

The chain is built from TRBV6-2 or TRBV6-3 and TRBJ2-3, with TRBD2 matching over 8 bases. Germline CDR1 MNHEY, CDR2 SVGEGT. The CDR3 totals 15 residues. V lost 2 bases to trimming and J lost 2 bases; unmatched junction nucleotides: 3. The CDR3: CASSYQTSVTDTQYF. CDR3 DNA: TGTGCCAGCAGTTACCAGACTAGCGTCACAGATACGCAGTATTTT.

This clone was seen more than once but under ten times. The chain carries TRBV24-1 and TRBJ2-2; 9 nucleotides align to TRBD1. V lost 3 bases, J lost 6 bases, and 13 bases stayed unmatched. CDR1 is KGHDR and CDR2 is SFDVKD in the germline V gene. This CDR3 contains 18 residues. This CDR3 is CATSDPLGDRAFAGELFF. CDR3 nucleotides: TGTGCCACCAGTGATCCTCTTGGGGACAGGGCATTCGCCGGGGAGCTGTTTTTT.

The chain recombines TRBV9 with TRBJ2-5; D possibly corresponds to TRBD2 (5 bases). The CDR3 loop spans 13 amino acids. V was shortened by 0 bases and J by 7 bases, with 10 bases between the two germline ends. From germline, CDR1 is SGDLS and CDR2 YYNGEE. The CDR3 nucleotides are TGTGCCAGCAGCGTAGGAGACTATGGGACCCAGTACTTC. Its translation is CASSVGDYGTQYF.

The V and J genes are TRBV28 and TRBJ1-2; maybe TRBD1 (5 bases). Per germline, CDR1 MDHEN and CDR2 SYDVKM. The length of the CDR3 is 14 residues. V lost 4 bases and J lost 5, with 14 bases in between. Written as DNA, the CDR3 is TGTGCCAGCAGTTCAGAACAGGTTCGTTATGGCTACACCTTC. Protein sequence: CASSSEQVRYGYTF.

The CDR3 DNA follows: TGTGCCAGCAGCTTGCACATCTCCTACGAGCAGTACTTC. Amino acid sequence: CASSLHISYEQYF. The V gene is TRBV11-2, the J gene TRBJ2-7; D remains ambiguous. Germline CDR1 is SGHAT and CDR2 is FQNNGV. V was clipped by 3 bases and J by 0 bases, with 6 bases between them. The CDR3 spans 13 residues.

The chain has TRBV7-9 and TRBJ2-1, with unresolved D. The CDR3 is made up of 11 amino acids. Deletions cut 0 bases from V and 8 bases from J, with 2 bases between. Germline V gene data show CDR1 as SEHNR and CDR2 as FQNEAQ (reference sequence). CDR3 coding DNA: TGTGCCAGCAGCTTAGCCGATGAGCAGTTCTTC. Encoded protein: CASSLADEQFF.

In this sample, this clone turned up once. This sequence joins TRBV2 and TRBJ2-3, with 12 bases identical to TRBD2. Germline CDR1 and CDR2: SNHLY and FYNNEI. The CDR3 extends over 15 amino acids. Trimming at V came to 4 bases and at J to 4 bases, leaving 3 bases not matched to a gene. The chain's CDR3 is CASSVTSGSSDTQYF. In nucleotides, the CDR3 is TGTGCCAGCAGTGTGACTAGCGGGAGCTCAGATACGCAGTATTTT.

The gene calls are TRBV6-2 or TRBV6-3 and TRBJ1-1; TRBD1 matches at 9 bases. The CDR3 runs to 14 residues. The germline gives CDR1 MNHEY, CDR2 SVGEGT. After removal of 4 bases from V and 9 bases from J, the junction contained 9 bases not matched to a gene. CDR3 protein: CASSSTGTGNKAFF. DNA of the CDR3: TGTGCCAGCAGTTCCACCGGGACAGGGAATAAAGCTTTCTTT.

V usage is TRBV27 and J usage is TRBJ1-2; 7 bases agree with TRBD1. Germline trimming cut 4 bases from V and 8 bases from J; bases unmatched to any gene: 13. Germline values: CDR1 MNHEY, CDR2 SMNVEV (reference sequence). This CDR3 spans 15 amino acids. CDR3 residues: CASSSTTGSTLGYTF. The CDR3 DNA reads as TGTGCCAGCAGTTCCACGACAGGGAGCACTTTGGGCTACACCTTC.

V gene TRBV9 combines with J gene TRBJ1-2; tentative D call: TRBD1 (5 bases). Germline V gives CDR1 SGDLS, CDR2 YYNGEE. The V end lost 2 bases, the J end lost 8 bases, and 13 bases lay between the germline ends. The CDR3 is 13 amino acids. DNA of the CDR3: TGTGCCAGCAGCGTCGCTCAGGGTTACGGCTACACCTTC. Translating it yields CASSVAQGYGYTF.

The V gene is TRBV6-5, the J gene TRBJ2-1; 9 bases align to TRBD2. CDR3 size: 16 residues. V was pared by 2 bases and J by 3 bases, with 5 bases of the junction left unmatched. The germline CDR1 and CDR2 sequences are MNHEY and SVGAGI. The CDR3 loop reads CASSYMREGHYNEQFF. In DNA, the CDR3 is TGTGCCAGCAGTTACATGCGGGAGGGCCACTACAATGAGCAGTTCTTC.

V gene TRBV7-7 combines with J gene TRBJ2-5; possibly TRBD1 for D (6 bases). V was trimmed by 4 bases and J by 0 bases, leaving 21 bases between them. This CDR3 has 18 amino acids. Germline V gene data show CDR1 as SSHAT and CDR2 as FNYEAQ (reference sequence). The CDR3 sequence: CASSSKSYRRDNQETQYF. The CDR3 DNA follows: TGTGCCAGCAGCTCAAAATCGTACCGTCGGGACAACCAAGAGACCCAGTACTTC.

The chain joins TRBV2 to TRBJ1-2; TRBD1 aligns across 11 bases. The junction had 6 bases not matched to a gene; V was cut back by 7 bases and J by 2 bases. The CDR3 contains 15 residues. CDR1 and CDR2 (germline): SNHLY, FYNNEI. CDR3 loop: CASKPGQGENYGYTF. CDR3 in DNA: TGTGCCAGCAAGCCGGGACAGGGGGAAAACTATGGCTACACCTTC.

The CDR3 protein is CASSPGLAGGPNTDTQYF. CDR3 in DNA: TGTGCCAGCAGTCCCGGACTAGCGGGAGGGCCGAACACAGATACGCAGTATTTT. The V and J genes are TRBV28 and TRBJ2-3, with 15 bases lining up with TRBD2. V dropped 5 bases and J dropped 2; count of bases not matched to a gene: 8. The CDR3 consists of 18 residues. Per germline, CDR1 MDHEN and CDR2 SYDVKM. Full variable domain (outside the CDR3, taken from reference TRBV28 and TRBJ2-3): DVKVTQSSRYLVKRTGEKVFLECVQDMDHENMFWYRQDPGLGLRLIYFSYDVKMKEKGDIPEGYSVSREKKERFSLILESASTNQTSMYLCASSPGLAGGPNTDTQYFGPGTRLTVL.

This clone was recorded once. V is TRBV6-5 and J is TRBJ2-7; TRBD2 aligns across 12 bases. V was clipped by 4 bases and J by 2 bases; unmatched bases: 6. From germline, CDR1 is MNHEY and CDR2 SVGAGI. CDR3 size: 16 residues. The CDR3 sequence is CASSSTSGRSTYEQYF. CDR3 coding DNA: TGTGCCAGCAGTTCGACTAGCGGGAGATCCACCTACGAGCAGTACTTC.

V is TRBV7-8 and J is TRBJ1-2; D is uncertain. The CDR3 has 13 residues. Germline V CDR1 and CDR2: SGHVS, FQNEAQ. The V end lost 5 bases, the J end lost 8 bases, and 15 bases lay between the germline ends. CDR3 coding DNA: TGTGCCAGCAGCCCTGTCCGGGGTAGGGGCTACACCTTC. Its translation: CASSPVRGRGYTF.

With respect to this clone: Different DNA sequences within this sample yield the same CDR3. The chain couples TRBV11-2 to TRBJ2-7; D might be TRBD2 (5 bases). The V end lost 5 bases, the J end lost 3 bases, and 11 bases lay between the germline ends. Germline V gene data show CDR1 as SGHAT and CDR2 as FQNNGV. There are 13 residues in the CDR3. Written as DNA, the CDR3 is TGTGCCAGCAGCAGAACTAGGGACTACGAGCAGTACTTC. Translation: CASSRTRDYEQYF. Variable domain in full (rest from reference TRBV11-2 and TRBJ2-7): EAGVAQSPRYKIIEKRQSVAFWCNPISGHATLYWYQQILGQGPKLLIQFQNNGVVDDSQLPKDRFSAERLKGVDSTLKIQPAKLEDSAVYLCASSRTRDYEQYFGPGTRLTVT.

This rearrangement joins TRBV28 to TRBJ1-3; D is uncertain. CDR3 length equals 15 residues. V was pared by 5 bases and J by 8 bases, with 19 bases between. Germline loops: CDR1 MDHEN, CDR2 SYDVKM. CDR3 in amino acids: CASSHRRGPLDTIYF. The CDR3 nucleotides read TGTGCCAGCAGTCATCGAAGAGGGCCCCTGGACACCATATATTTT.

The chain couples TRBV5-1 to TRBJ2-5, with 7 bases matching TRBD2. Germline V gives CDR1 SGHRS, CDR2 YFSETQ. The CDR3 covers 16 residues. V dropped 4 bases and J dropped 4; count of bases not matched to a gene: 13. CDR3 sequence reads: CASSALAGRSPETQYF. CDR3 nucleotides: TGCGCCAGCAGCGCATTAGCGGGCCGGTCCCCAGAGACCCAGTACTTC.